This T cell receptor (beta chain) was obtained from a study of T cell responses to AZD1222 COVID-19 vaccine. General study points: Sampling captured repertoires only after the peak T cell response. Clonal diversity may have been underestimated, and the donors were mostly white British, with more females than males. Only 5 or 6 individuals given AZD1222 were seropositive at baseline.

This CDR3 spans 14 amino acids. The germline CDR1 and CDR2 sequences are KGHSH and LQKENI. Trimming took off 0 bases at V and 6 bases at J, with 11 bases between the two ends. Second-dose schedules of about 4 or about 12 weeks were combined. The protocol was immunoSEQ multiplex PCR, while the TCRdb copy is restricted to in-frame clones and leaves out a portion. This sample has about 130,000 clones; around 89% occur once, and the top ten carry approximately 8.8%. A remark on this clone: The antigen is unknown.

V is TRBV18 and J is TRBJ1-1, with D perhaps TRBD1 (5 bases). Material: peripheral blood, obtained 28 days after the second AZD1222 dose. The clonotype comes from an adult who received the AZD1222 COVID-19 vaccine. The CDR3 loop reads CASSPPSGGAEAFF. DNA of the CDR3: TGTGCCAGCTCACCACCGTCGGGGGGTGCTGAAGCTTTCTTT.